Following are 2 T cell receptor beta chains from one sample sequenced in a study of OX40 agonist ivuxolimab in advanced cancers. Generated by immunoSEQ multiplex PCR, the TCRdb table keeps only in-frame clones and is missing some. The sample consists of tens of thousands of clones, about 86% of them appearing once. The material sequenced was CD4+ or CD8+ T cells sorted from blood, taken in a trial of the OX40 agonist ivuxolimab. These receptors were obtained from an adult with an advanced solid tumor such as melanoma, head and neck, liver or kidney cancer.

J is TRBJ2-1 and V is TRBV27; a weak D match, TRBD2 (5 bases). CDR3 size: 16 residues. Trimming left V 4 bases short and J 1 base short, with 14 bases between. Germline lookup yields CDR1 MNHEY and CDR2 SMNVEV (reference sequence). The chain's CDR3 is CASSSRGSGSYNEQFF. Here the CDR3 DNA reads TGTGCCAGCAGTTCCCGGGGTTCGGGATCCTACAATGAGCAGTTCTTC.

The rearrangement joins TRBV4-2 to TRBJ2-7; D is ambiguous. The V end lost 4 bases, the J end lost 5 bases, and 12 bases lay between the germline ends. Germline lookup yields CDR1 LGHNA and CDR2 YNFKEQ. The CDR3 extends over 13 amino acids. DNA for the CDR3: TGTGCCAGCAGCCCCCGAGCGACGGACGAGCAGTACTTC. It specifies CASSPRATDEQYF.